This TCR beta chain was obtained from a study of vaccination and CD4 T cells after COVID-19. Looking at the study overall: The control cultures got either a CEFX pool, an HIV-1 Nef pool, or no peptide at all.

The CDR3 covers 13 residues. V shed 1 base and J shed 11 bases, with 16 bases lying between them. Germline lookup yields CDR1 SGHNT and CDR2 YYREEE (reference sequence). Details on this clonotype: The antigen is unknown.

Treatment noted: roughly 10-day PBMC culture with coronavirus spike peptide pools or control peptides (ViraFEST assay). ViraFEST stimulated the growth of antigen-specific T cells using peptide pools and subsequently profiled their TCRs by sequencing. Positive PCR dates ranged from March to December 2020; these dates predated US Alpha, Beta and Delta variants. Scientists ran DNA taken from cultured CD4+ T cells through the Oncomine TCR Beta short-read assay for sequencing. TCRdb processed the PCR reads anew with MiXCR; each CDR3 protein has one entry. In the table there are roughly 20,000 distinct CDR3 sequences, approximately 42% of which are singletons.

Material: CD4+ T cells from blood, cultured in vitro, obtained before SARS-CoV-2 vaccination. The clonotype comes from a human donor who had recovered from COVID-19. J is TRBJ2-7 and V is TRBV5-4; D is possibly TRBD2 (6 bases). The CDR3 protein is CASSLRQAGGEYF. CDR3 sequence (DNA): TGTGCCAGCAGCTTGAGGCAGGCCGGAGGGGAGTACTTC.